A selection of T cell receptor beta chains follows, all from one sample in a study of shared clonotypes between healthy human individuals. The table came from immunoSEQ multiplex PCR; TCRdb's copy has only in-frame clones and leaves some out. The data hold approximately 2,000,000 clones, with roughly 90% observed a single time. Source material: naive CD4+ T cells from PBMCs. The source is a man aged 18 to 30 in good health. Some clones in this sample may be carry-over from other donors' samples. Both conserved end residues are part of each CDR3. The D gene is left open where the match is weak. The size of a clone is reported for some rows only, either as once, few or many, or as a class for expanded clones.

j_call: TRBJ1-5
v_call: TRBV5-1
clone_size: .
d_call: TRBD1
cdr3_nt: TGCGCCAGCAGCTTAACTGGGACAGGGAACCAGCCCCAGCATTTT
cdr3_aa: CASSLTGTGNQPQHF

j_call: TRBJ2-2
v_call: TRBV30
clone_size: .
d_call: .
cdr3_nt: TGTGCCTGGACTGGTCTCACCGGGGAGCTGTTTTTT
cdr3_aa: CAWTGLTGELFF

j_call: TRBJ2-7
v_call: TRBV2
clone_size: .
d_call: TRBD1
cdr3_nt: TGTGCCAGCAGTACCCAGGGGGCTATTAGCGAGCAGTACTTC
cdr3_aa: CASSTQGAISEQYF

j_call: TRBJ1-4
v_call: TRBV7-2
clone_size: .
d_call: .
cdr3_nt: TGTGCCAGCAGCTTAGTGGCCGGGGGGCGTGAAAAACTGTTTTTT
cdr3_aa: CASSLVAGGREKLFF

j_call: TRBJ1-5
v_call: TRBV11-2
clone_size: .
d_call: .
cdr3_nt: TGTGCCAGCAGCACCGGACGGCTCAACAGCAATCAGCCCCAGCATTTT
cdr3_aa: CASSTGRLNSNQPQHF

j_call: TRBJ2-1
v_call: TRBV7-2
clone_size: .
d_call: .
cdr3_nt: TGTGCCAGCAGCTTAGAGTCACCAGCTTATGAGCAGTTCTTC
cdr3_aa: CASSLESPAYEQFF

j_call: TRBJ1-4
v_call: TRBV9
clone_size: .
d_call: TRBD1
cdr3_nt: TGTGCCAGCAGCCCCAGGTCACAGGGGAACGAAAAACTGTTTTTT
cdr3_aa: CASSPRSQGNEKLFF

j_call: TRBJ2-7
v_call: TRBV5-4
clone_size: .
d_call: .
cdr3_nt: TGTGCCAGCAGCTTGGCCGGCCACTCCTACGAGCAGTACTTC
cdr3_aa: CASSLAGHSYEQYF

j_call: TRBJ1-2
v_call: TRBV29-1
clone_size: .
d_call: TRBD1
cdr3_nt: TGCAGCGGGGACCGACAGGGATTAAACACCTTC
cdr3_aa: CSGDRQGLNTF

j_call: TRBJ2-7
v_call: TRBV28
clone_size: .
d_call: TRBD1
cdr3_nt: TGTGCCAGCAGTCCATCCCGGGACAGCCACTCCTACGAGCAGTACTTC
cdr3_aa: CASSPSRDSHSYEQYF

j_call: TRBJ2-2
v_call: TRBV5-1
clone_size: .
d_call: .
cdr3_nt: TGCGCCAGCAGCCCATCCCTCACCGGGGAGCTGTTTTTT
cdr3_aa: CASSPSLTGELFF

j_call: TRBJ1-1
v_call: TRBV6-5
clone_size: .
d_call: .
cdr3_nt: TGTGCCAGCAGTTACTCGGACCGGCCGGGGGCTGAAGCTTTCTTT
cdr3_aa: CASSYSDRPGAEAFF

j_call: TRBJ1-2
v_call: TRBV5-1
clone_size: .
d_call: .
cdr3_nt: TGCGCCAGCAGCCGCGGAGGCGACTATGGCTACACCTTC
cdr3_aa: CASSRGGDYGYTF

j_call: TRBJ2-1
v_call: TRBV9
clone_size: .
d_call: .
cdr3_nt: TGTGCCAGCAGCGTGACCGGAAGCTCCTACAATGAGCAGTTCTTC
cdr3_aa: CASSVTGSSYNEQFF

j_call: TRBJ1-5
v_call: TRBV7-9
clone_size: .
d_call: .
cdr3_nt: TGTGCCAGCAGCGCCTCGGAACAGCCCCAGCATTTT
cdr3_aa: CASSASEQPQHF

j_call: TRBJ2-3
v_call: TRBV7-9
clone_size: .
d_call: TRBD1
cdr3_nt: TGTGCCAGCAGCCCACAGATGCCTGGGACAGGGATCGATACGCAGTATTTT
cdr3_aa: CASSPQMPGTGIDTQYF

j_call: TRBJ2-1
v_call: TRBV6-5
clone_size: once
d_call: .
cdr3_nt: TGTGCCAGCAGTACGACCGGTCGTGAGCAGTTCTTC
cdr3_aa: CASSTTGREQFF

j_call: TRBJ2-7
v_call: TRBV6-5
clone_size: .
d_call: TRBD1
cdr3_nt: TGTGCCAGCATCAACCGGGACAGGACCACCTACGAGCAGTACTTC
cdr3_aa: CASINRDRTTYEQYF

j_call: TRBJ1-1
v_call: TRBV6-5
clone_size: few
d_call: .
cdr3_nt: TGTGCCAGCAGTTACTCAGGCGTGGGGTACACTGAAGCTTTCTTT
cdr3_aa: CASSYSGVGYTEAFF

j_call: TRBJ2-1
v_call: TRBV6-6
clone_size: .
d_call: .
cdr3_nt: TGTGCCACCCTAGGGGTCAGCTCCTACAATGAGCAGTTCTTC
cdr3_aa: CATLGVSSYNEQFF

j_call: TRBJ1-2
v_call: TRBV29-1
clone_size: .
d_call: .
cdr3_nt: TGCAGCGTTGCCCAATACTTGGGAGGCTACACCTTC
cdr3_aa: CSVAQYLGGYTF

j_call: TRBJ2-1
v_call: TRBV5-1
clone_size: .
d_call: .
cdr3_nt: TGCGCCAGCAGCTTGGCCGGGGGAATCTACAATGAGCAGTTCTTC
cdr3_aa: CASSLAGGIYNEQFF

j_call: TRBJ1-2
v_call: TRBV7-9
clone_size: .
d_call: TRBD1
cdr3_nt: TGTGCCAGCAGCCCACCGGGACAGGCAAACTATGGCTACACCTTC
cdr3_aa: CASSPPGQANYGYTF

j_call: TRBJ2-3
v_call: TRBV28
clone_size: .
d_call: .
cdr3_nt: TGTGCCAGCAGTTCGCCAATGGGTTCCTATACGCAGTATTTT
cdr3_aa: CASSSPMGSYTQYF

j_call: TRBJ1-1
v_call: TRBV18
clone_size: .
d_call: TRBD1
cdr3_nt: TGTGCCAGCTCGGGGGACAGGATGAACACTGAAGCTTTCTTT
cdr3_aa: CASSGDRMNTEAFF

j_call: TRBJ2-3
v_call: TRBV29-1
clone_size: .
d_call: .
cdr3_nt: TGCAGCGTTGTTGAGGTTGTCAGCACAGATACGCAGTATTTT
cdr3_aa: CSVVEVVSTDTQYF

j_call: TRBJ2-2
v_call: TRBV5-1
clone_size: once
d_call: TRBD1
cdr3_nt: TGCGCCAGCAGCTTACCCACAGGGGGCGACACCGGGGAGCTGTTTTTT
cdr3_aa: CASSLPTGGDTGELFF

j_call: TRBJ2-7
v_call: TRBV7-2
clone_size: .
d_call: .
cdr3_nt: TGTGCCAGCAGCTTAGCGCCCGCGGGAACCTACGAGCAGTACTTC
cdr3_aa: CASSLAPAGTYEQYF

j_call: TRBJ1-5
v_call: TRBV27
clone_size: once
d_call: .
cdr3_nt: TGTGCCAGCAGCTCTCGACAGGGCAATCAGCCCCAGCATTTT
cdr3_aa: CASSSRQGNQPQHF

j_call: TRBJ2-3
v_call: TRBV10-3
clone_size: .
d_call: .
cdr3_nt: TGTGCCATCACTGGGACCTGGGCCACAGATACGCAGTATTTT
cdr3_aa: CAITGTWATDTQYF

j_call: TRBJ2-1
v_call: TRBV7-3
clone_size: .
d_call: TRBD2
cdr3_nt: TGTGCCAGCAGCCTAAGCGGGACTAGCGGGTCAAGGGAGCAGTTCTTC
cdr3_aa: CASSLSGTSGSREQFF

j_call: TRBJ2-5
v_call: TRBV25-1
clone_size: .
d_call: TRBD2
cdr3_nt: TGTGCCAGCAGTGAATGGGCGGGAGGGAGAGAGACCCAGTACTTC
cdr3_aa: CASSEWAGGRETQYF

j_call: TRBJ1-2
v_call: TRBV4-1
clone_size: .
d_call: .
cdr3_nt: TGCGCCAGCAGCCAAGGACCTTTGGACTGCACCTTC
cdr3_aa: CASSQGPLDCTF

j_call: TRBJ2-7
v_call: TRBV9
clone_size: .
d_call: .
cdr3_nt: TGTGCCAGCAGCGCTAGGGTGTTCGAGCAGTACTTC
cdr3_aa: CASSARVFEQYF

j_call: TRBJ1-3
v_call: TRBV4-2
clone_size: .
d_call: .
cdr3_nt: TGTGCCAGCAGCCCGACCAGAGGGATCGAAAACACCATATATTTT
cdr3_aa: CASSPTRGIENTIYF

j_call: TRBJ1-2
v_call: TRBV4-3
clone_size: .
d_call: TRBD1
cdr3_nt: TGCGCCAGCAGCCACCTAGGACAGGCCCACACCTTC
cdr3_aa: CASSHLGQAHTF

j_call: TRBJ2-7
v_call: TRBV2
clone_size: .
d_call: .
cdr3_nt: TGTGCCAGCAGTCCGGGGCCCTACGAGCAGTACTTC
cdr3_aa: CASSPGPYEQYF

j_call: TRBJ1-2
v_call: TRBV6-5
clone_size: .
d_call: .
cdr3_nt: TGTGCCAGCAGTTTTCAGATGACAATCTCGAACTATGGCTACACCTTC
cdr3_aa: CASSFQMTISNYGYTF